The entry that follows covers one T cell receptor (beta chain) sequence. One junction end disagrees with the germline gene, perhaps due to a read error. With 60 Vbeta and 13 Jbeta primers, the PCR was carried out. Data came from immunoSEQ multiplex PCR; TCRdb stores just in-frame clones and leaves some out. The profile shows around 200,000 clones, 75% to 85% of them singletons. This sample was included in a study of cytomegalovirus exposure and HLA in healthy donors. Sequenced input: PBMCs. This receptor was obtained from a boy aged 5 to 17 in good health and CMV-seronegative.

This CDR3 is CASSLYSGNTGELFF. The CDR3 nucleotides are TGTGCTAGCAGCCTTTATAGCGGGAACACCGGGGAGCTGTTTTTT. This chain uses TRBV7-7 with TRBJ2-2; possible D gene TRBD2, 6 bases. In germline, CDR1 is SSHAT, CDR2 FNYEAQ (reference sequence). This CDR3 comprises 15 residues.